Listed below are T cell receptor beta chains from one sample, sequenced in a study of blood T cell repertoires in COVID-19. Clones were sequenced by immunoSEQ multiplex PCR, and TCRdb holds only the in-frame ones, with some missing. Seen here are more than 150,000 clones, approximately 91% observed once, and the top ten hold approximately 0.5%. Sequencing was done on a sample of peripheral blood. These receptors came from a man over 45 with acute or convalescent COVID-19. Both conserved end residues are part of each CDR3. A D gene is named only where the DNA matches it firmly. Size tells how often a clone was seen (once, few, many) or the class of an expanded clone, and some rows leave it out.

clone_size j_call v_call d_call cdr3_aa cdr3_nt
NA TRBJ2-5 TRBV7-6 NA CASSTQGVAGTMYQETQYF TGTGCCAGCAGCACCCAGGGGGTAGCGGGGACGATGTACCAAGAGACCCAGTACTTC
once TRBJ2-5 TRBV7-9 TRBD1 CASSPGTGGAETQYF TGTGCCAGCAGCCCCGGGACAGGAGGCGCGGAGACCCAGTACTTC
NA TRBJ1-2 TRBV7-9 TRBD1 CASSPAGTGLYGYTF TGTGCCAGCAGCCCAGCCGGGACAGGTCTCTATGGCTACACCTTC
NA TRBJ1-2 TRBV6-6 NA CASTRGNTPSNYGYTF TGTGCCAGCACTCGCGGGAACACACCCTCTAACTATGGCTACACCTTC
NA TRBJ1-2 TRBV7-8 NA CASTFDAGYSGYTF TGTGCCAGCACCTTTGATGCGGGGTACTCTGGCTACACCTTC
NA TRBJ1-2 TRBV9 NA CASSAGHPYGYTF TGTGCCAGCAGCGCGGGACATCCCTATGGCTACACCTTC
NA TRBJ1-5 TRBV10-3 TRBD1 CATGTGPDQPQHF TGTGCCACCGGGACAGGGCCGGATCAGCCCCAGCATTTT
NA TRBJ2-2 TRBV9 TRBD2 CASSATSGRYTGELFF TGTGCCAGCAGCGCCACTAGCGGGAGGTACACCGGGGAGCTGTTTTTT
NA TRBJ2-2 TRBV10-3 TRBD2 CAIRPGLATNGELFF TGTGCCATCAGGCCCGGACTAGCGACGAACGGGGAGCTGTTTTTT
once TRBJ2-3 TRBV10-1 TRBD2 CASSFSSGSTDTQYF TGCGCCAGCAGTTTTTCTAGCGGAAGCACAGATACGCAGTATTTT
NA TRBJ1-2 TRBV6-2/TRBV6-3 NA CASSLTANYGYTF TGTGCCAGCAGTTTAACAGCTAACTATGGCTACACCTTC
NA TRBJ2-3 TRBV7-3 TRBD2 CASSPGGDTQYF TGTGCCAGCAGCCCGGGGGGGGATACGCAGTATTTT